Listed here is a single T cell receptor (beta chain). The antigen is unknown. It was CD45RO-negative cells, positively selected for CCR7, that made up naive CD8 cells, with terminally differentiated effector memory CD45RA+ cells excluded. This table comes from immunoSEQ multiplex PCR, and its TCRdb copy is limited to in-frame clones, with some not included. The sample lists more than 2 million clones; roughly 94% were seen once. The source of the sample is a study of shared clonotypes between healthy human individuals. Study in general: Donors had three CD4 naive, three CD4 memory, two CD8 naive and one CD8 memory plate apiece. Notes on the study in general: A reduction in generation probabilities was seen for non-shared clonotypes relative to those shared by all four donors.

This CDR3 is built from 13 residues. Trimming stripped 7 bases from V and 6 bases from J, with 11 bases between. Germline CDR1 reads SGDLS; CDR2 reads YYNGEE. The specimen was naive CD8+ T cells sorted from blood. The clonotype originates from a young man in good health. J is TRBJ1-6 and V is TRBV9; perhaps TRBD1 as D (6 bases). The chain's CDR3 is CASSGQFNSPLHF. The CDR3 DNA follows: TGTGCCAGCTCTGGACAGTTTAATTCACCCCTCCACTTT.